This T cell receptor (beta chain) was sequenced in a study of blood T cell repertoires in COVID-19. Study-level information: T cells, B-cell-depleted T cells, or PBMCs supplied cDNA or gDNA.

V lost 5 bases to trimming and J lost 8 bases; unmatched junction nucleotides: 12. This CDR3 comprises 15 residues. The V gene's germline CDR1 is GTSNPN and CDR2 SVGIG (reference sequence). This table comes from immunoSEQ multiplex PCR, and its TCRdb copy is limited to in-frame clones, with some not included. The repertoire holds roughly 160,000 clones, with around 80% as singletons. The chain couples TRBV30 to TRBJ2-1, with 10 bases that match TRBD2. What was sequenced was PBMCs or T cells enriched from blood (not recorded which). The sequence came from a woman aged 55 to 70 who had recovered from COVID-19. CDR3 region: CAWGAAKRGGDEQFF. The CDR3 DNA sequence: TGTGCCTGGGGTGCCGCCAAGCGGGGGGGCGATGAGCAGTTCTTC. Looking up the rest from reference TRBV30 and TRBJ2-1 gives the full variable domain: SQTIHQWPATLVQPVGSPLSLECTVEGTSNPNLYWYRQAAGRGLQLLFYSVGIGQISSEVPQNLSASRPQDRQFILSSKKLLLSDSGFYLCAWGAAKRGGDEQFFGPGTRLTVL.